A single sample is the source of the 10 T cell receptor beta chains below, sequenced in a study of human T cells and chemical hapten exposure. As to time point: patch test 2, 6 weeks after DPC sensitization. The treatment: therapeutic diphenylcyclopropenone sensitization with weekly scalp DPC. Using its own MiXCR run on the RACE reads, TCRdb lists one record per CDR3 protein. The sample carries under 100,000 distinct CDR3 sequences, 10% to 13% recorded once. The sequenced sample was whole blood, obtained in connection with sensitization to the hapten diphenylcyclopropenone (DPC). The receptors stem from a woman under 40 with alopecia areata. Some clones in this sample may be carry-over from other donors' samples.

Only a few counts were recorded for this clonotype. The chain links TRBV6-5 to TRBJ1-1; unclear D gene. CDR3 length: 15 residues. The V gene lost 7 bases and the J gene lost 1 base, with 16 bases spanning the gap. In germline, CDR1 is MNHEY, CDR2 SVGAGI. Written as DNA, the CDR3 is TGTGCCAGCATCTCACTAAGGGAAGGGAACACTGAAGCTTTCTTT. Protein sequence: CASISLREGNTEAFF.

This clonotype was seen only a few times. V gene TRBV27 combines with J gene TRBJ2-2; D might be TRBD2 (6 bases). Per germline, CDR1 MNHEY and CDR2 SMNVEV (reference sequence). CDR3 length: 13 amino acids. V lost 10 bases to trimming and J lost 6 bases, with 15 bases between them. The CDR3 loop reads CATRLGPPGELFF. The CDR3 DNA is TGTGCCACTAGACTAGGCCCCCCCGGGGAGCTGTTTTTT.

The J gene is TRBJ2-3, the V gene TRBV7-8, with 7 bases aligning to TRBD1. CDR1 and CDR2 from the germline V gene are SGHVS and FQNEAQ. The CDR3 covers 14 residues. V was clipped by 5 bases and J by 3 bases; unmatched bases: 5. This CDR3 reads CASSLQTGTDTQYF. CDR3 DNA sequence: TGTGCCAGCAGCCTCCAGACAGGGACAGATACGCAGTATTTT.

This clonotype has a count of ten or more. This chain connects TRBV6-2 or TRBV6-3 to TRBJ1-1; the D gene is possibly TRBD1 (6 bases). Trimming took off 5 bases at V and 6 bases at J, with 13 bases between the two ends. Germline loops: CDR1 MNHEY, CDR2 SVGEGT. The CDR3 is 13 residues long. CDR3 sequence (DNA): TGTGCCAGCAGTCCACAGGGTCGGGCTGAAGCTTTCTTT. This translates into CASSPQGRAEAFF.

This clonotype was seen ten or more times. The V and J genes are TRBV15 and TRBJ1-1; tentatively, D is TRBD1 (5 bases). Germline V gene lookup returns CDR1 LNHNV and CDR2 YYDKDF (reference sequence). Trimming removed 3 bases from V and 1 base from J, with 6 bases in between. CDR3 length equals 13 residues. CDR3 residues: CATSSQGNTEAFF. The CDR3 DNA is TGTGCCACCAGCAGTCAGGGGAACACTGAAGCTTTCTTT.

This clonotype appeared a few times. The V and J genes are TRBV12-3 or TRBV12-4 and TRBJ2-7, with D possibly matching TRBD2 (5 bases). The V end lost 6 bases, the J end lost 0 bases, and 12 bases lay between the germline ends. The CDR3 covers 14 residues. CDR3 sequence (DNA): TGTGCCAGCAGCGCCGGGGAAAGCTCCTACGAGCAGTACTTC. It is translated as CASSAGESSYEQYF.

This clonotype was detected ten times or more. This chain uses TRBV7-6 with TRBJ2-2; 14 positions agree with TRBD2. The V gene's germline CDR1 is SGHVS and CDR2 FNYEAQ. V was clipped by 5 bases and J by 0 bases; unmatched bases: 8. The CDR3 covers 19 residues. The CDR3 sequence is CASSERLAGGSANTGELFF. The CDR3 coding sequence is TGTGCCAGCAGCGAAAGACTAGCGGGAGGGTCTGCGAACACCGGGGAGCTGTTTTTT. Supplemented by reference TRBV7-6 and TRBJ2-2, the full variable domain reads GAGVSQSPRYKVTKRGQDVALRCDPISGHVSLYWYRQALGQGPEFLTYFNYEAQQDKSGLPNDRFSAERPEGSISTLTIQRTEQRDSAMYRCASSERLAGGSANTGELFFGEGSRLTVL.

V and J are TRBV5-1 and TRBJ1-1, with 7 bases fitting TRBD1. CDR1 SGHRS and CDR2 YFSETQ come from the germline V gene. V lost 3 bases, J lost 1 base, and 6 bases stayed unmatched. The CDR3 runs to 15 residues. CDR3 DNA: TGCGCCAGCAGCTCCCTCGGGACAGAGAACACTGAAGCTTTCTTT. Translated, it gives CASSSLGTENTEAFF.

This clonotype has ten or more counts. The DNA for the CDR3 is TGTGCCAGCACCAAAACAGGTTCGGGCACAGATACGCAGTATTTT. It yields the protein CASTKTGSGTDTQYF. The genes are TRBV5-4 and TRBJ2-3; weak D call: TRBD1 (5 bases). The CDR3 is made up of 15 amino acids. Germline V gene data show CDR1 as SGHNT and CDR2 as YYREEE (reference sequence). Trimming took off 6 bases at V and 1 base at J, with 15 bases between the two ends.

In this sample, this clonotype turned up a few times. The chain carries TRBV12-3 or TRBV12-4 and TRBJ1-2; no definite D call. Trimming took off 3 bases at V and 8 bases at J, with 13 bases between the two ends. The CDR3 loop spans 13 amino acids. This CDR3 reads CASSLWGTPGYTF. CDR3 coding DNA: TGTGCCAGCAGTTTGTGGGGTACCCCGGGCTACACCTTC.